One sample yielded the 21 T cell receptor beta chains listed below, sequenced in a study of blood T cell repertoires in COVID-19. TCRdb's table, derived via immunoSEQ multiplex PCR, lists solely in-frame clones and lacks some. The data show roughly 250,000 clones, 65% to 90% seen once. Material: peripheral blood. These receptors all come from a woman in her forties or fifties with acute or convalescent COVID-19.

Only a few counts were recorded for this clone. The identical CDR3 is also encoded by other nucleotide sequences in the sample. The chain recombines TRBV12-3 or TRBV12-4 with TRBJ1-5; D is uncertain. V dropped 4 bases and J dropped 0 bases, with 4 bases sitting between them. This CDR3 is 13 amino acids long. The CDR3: CASSSVSNQPQHF. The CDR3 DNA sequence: TGTGCCAGCAGTTCAGTTAGCAATCAGCCCCAGCATTTT.

The CDR3 region is CASTLRVSGTEAFF. CDR3 bases: TGTGCCAGCACCCTCAGGGTTTCGGGCACTGAAGCTTTCTTT. V is TRBV6-5 and J is TRBJ1-1; D may be TRBD1 (5 bases). Trimming took off 7 bases at V and 4 bases at J, with 16 bases between the two ends. Per the germline V gene, CDR1 is MNHEY and CDR2 is SVGAGI. The CDR3 covers 14 residues.

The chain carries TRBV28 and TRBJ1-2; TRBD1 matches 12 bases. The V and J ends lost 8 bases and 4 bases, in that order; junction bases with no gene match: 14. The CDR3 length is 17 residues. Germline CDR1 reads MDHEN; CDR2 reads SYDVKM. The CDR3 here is CASGLSGTGGHGYGYTF. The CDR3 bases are TGTGCCAGCGGACTTTCCGGGACAGGGGGCCATGGCTATGGCTACACCTTC.

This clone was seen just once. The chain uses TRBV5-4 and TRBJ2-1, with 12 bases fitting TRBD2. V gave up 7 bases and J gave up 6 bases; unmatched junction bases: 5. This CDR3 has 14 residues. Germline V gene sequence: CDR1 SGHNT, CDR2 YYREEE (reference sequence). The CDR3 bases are TGTGCCAGCGGCCTAGCGGGGGGGATCAATGAGCAGTTCTTC. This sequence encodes CASGLAGGINEQFF.

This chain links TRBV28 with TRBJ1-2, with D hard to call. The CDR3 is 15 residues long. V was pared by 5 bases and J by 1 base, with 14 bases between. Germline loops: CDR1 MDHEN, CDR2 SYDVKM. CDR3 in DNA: TGTGCCAGCAGTACAGTGGACGGGATTAACTATGGCTACACCTTC. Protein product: CASSTVDGINYGYTF.

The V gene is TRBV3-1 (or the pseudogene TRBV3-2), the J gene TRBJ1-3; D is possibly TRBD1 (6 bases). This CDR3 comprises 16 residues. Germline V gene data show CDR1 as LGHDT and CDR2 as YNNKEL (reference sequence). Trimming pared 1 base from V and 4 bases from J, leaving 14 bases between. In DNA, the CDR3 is TGTGCCAGCAGCCAAGGCTCGGCCAGGGGAGGAAACACCATATATTTT. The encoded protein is CASSQGSARGGNTIYF.

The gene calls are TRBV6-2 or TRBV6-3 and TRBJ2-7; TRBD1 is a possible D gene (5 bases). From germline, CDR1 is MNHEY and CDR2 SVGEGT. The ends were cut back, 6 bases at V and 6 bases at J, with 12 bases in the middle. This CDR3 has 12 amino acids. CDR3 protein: CASSLDRGEQYF. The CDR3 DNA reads TGTGCCAGCAGCCTAGATAGGGGCGAGCAGTACTTC.

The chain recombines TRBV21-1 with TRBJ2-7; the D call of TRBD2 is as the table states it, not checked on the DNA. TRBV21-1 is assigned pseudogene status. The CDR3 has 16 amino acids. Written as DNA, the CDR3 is TGTGCCAGCAGCAAAAAACTAGCGGGGGGCCGCTACGAGCAGTACTTC. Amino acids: CASSKKLAGGRYEQYF.

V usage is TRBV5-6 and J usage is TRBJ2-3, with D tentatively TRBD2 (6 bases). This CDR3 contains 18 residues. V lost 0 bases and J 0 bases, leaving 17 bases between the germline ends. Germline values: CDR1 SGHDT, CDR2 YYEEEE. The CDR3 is CASSLGLVGGASTDTQYF. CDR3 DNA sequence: TGTGCCAGCAGCTTGGGTTTGGTTGGCGGGGCTAGCACAGATACGCAGTATTTT.

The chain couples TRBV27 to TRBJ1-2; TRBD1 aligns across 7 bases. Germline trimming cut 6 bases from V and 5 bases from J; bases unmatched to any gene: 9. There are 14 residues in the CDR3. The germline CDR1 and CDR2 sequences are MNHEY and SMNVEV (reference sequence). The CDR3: CASRVRQGSYGYTF. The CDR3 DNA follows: TGTGCCAGCAGGGTACGACAGGGTTCATATGGCTACACCTTC.

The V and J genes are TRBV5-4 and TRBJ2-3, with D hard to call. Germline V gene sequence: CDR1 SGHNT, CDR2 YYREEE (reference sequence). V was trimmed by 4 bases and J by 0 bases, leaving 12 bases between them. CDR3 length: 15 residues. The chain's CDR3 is CASSPGPTSTDTQYF. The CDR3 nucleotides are TGTGCCAGCAGCCCGGGTCCGACTAGCACAGATACGCAGTATTTT. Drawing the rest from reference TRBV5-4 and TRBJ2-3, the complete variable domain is ETGVTQSPTHLIKTRGQQVTLRCSSQSGHNTVSWYQQALGQGPQFIFQYYREEENGRGNFPPRFSGLQFPNYSSELNVNALELDDSALYLCASSPGPTSTDTQYFGPGTRLTVL.

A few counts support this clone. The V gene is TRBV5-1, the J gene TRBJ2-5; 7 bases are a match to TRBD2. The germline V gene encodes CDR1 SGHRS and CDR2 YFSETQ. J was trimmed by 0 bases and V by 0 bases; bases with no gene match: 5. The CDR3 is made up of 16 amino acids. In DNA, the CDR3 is TGCGCCAGCAGCTTGGGCCCAGCGGGGTACCAAGAGACCCAGTACTTC. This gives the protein CASSLGPAGYQETQYF.

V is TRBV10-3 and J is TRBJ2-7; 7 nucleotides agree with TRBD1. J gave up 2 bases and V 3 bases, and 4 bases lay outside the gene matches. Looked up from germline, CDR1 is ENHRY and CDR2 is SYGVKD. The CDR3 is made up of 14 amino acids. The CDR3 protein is CAISEGQGAYEQYF. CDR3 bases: TGTGCCATCAGTGAAGGTCAGGGGGCCTACGAGCAGTACTTC.

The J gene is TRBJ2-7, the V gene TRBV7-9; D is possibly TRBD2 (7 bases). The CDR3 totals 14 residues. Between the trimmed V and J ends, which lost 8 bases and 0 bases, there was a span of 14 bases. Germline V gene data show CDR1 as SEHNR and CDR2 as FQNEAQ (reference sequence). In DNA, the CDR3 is TGTGCCAGCCAATGGGGGGGCAGCTCCTACGAGCAGTACTTC. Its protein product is CASQWGGSSYEQYF.

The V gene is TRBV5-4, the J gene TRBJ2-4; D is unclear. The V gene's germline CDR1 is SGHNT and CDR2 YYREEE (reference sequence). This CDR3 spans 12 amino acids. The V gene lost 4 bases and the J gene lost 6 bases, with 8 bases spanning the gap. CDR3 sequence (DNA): TGTGCCAGCAGCGCGCCGGGAAACATTCAGTACTTC. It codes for CASSAPGNIQYF. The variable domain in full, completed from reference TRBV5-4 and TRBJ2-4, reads ETGVTQSPTHLIKTRGQQVTLRCSSQSGHNTVSWYQQALGQGPQFIFQYYREEENGRGNFPPRFSGLQFPNYSSELNVNALELDDSALYLCASSAPGNIQYFGAGTRLSVL.

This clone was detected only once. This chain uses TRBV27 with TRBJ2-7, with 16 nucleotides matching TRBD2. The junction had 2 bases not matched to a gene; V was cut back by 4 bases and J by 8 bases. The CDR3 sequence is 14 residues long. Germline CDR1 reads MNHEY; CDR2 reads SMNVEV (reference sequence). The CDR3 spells CASSSGLAGGQQYF. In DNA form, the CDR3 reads TGTGCCAGCAGTTCGGGACTAGCGGGAGGGCAGCAGTACTTC.

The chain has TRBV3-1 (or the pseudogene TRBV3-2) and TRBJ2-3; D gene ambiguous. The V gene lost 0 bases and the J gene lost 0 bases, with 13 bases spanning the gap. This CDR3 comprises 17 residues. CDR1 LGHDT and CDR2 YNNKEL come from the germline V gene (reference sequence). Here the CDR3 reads CASSQDRGVSSTDTQYF. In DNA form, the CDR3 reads TGTGCCAGCAGCCAAGATCGAGGAGTCTCTAGCACAGATACGCAGTATTTT.

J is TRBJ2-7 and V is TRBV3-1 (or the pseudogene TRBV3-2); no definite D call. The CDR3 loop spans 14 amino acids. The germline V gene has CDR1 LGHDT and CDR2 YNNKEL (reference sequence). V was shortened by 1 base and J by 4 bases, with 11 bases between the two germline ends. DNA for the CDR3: TGTGCCAGCAGCCAAGGTGGTAGAGGTTACGAGCAGTACTTC. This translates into CASSQGGRGYEQYF.

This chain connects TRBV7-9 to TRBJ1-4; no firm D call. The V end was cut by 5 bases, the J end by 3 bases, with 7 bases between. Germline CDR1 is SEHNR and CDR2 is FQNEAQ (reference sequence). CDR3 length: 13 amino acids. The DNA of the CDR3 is TGTGCCAGCAGCCGGGGTGCTAATGAAAAACTGTTTTTT. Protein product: CASSRGANEKLFF.

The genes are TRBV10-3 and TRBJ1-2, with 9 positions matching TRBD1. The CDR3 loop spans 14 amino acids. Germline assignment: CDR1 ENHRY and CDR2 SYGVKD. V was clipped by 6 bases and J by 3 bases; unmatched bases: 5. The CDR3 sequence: CAISNWTGDYGYTF. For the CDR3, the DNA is TGTGCCATCAGCAACTGGACAGGGGACTATGGCTACACCTTC.

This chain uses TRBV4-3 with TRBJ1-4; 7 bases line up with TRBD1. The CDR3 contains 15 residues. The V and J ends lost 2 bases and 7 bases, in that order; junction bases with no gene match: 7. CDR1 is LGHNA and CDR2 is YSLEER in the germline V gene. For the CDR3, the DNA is TGCGCCAGCAGCCAACTAACAGGGGTCGGTGAAAAACTGTTTTTT. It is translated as CASSQLTGVGEKLFF.